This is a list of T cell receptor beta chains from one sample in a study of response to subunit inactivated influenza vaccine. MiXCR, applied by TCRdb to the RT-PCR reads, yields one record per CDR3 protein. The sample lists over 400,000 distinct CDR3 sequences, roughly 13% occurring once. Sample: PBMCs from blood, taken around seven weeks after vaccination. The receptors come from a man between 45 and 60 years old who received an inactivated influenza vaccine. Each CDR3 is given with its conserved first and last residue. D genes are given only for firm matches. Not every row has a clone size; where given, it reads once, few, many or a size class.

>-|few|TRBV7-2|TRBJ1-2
CASSSHYRPAVYGYTF
TGTGCCAGCAGCTCCCACTACAGACCCGCTGTCTATGGCTACACCTTC
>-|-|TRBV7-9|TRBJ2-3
CASSVDYTSTDTQYF
TGTGCCAGCAGCGTGGACTACACTAGCACAGATACGCAGTATTTT
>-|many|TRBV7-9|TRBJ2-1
CASSLEGLRIEQFF
TGTGCCAGCAGCTTAGAAGGACTCAGGATTGAGCAGTTCTTC
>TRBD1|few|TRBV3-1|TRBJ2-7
CASSQAGQGPYEQYF
TGTGCCAGCAGCCAAGCGGGACAGGGCCCTTACGAGCAGTACTTC
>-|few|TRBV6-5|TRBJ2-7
CASSYPSGQQYF
TGTGCCAGCAGTTACCCTTCAGGCCAGCAGTACTTC
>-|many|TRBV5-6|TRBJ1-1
CASSYSGRSTGMNTEAFF
TGTGCCAGCAGCTACTCCGGGAGGAGTACAGGGATGAACACTGAAGCTTTCTTT
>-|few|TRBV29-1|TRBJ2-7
CSGSSGLDFGEQYF
TGCAGCGGGTCAAGCGGGCTGGACTTTGGCGAGCAGTACTTC
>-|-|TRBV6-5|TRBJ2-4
CASSYSRGRRNIQYF
TGTGCCAGCAGTTACTCGCGGGGGCGCAGGAACATTCAGTACTTC
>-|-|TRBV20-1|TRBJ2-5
CSARDSRAGETQYF
TGCAGTGCTAGAGATTCCAGGGCAGGAGAGACCCAGTACTTC
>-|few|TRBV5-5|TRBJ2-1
CASSLYGPEQFF
TGTGCCAGCAGCTTGTACGGTCCTGAGCAGTTCTTC
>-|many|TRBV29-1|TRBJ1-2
CSVAVISNYGYTF
TGCAGCGTCGCGGTCATATCTAACTATGGCTACACCTTC
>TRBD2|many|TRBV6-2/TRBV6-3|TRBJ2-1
CASSVGLAGIRGNEQFF
TGTGCCAGCAGTGTGGGACTAGCGGGAATTAGAGGCAATGAGCAGTTCTTC
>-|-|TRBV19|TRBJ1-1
CASSIATPTEAFF
TGTGCCAGTAGTATAGCGACGCCAACTGAAGCTTTCTTT
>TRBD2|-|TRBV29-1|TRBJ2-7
CSVESSGSASYEQYF
TGCAGCGTTGAGTCTAGCGGGAGCGCGTCCTACGAGCAGTACTTC
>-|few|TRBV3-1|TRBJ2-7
CASSQGDLSEQYF
TGTGCCAGCAGCCAAGGGGACCTCTCAGAGCAGTACTTC
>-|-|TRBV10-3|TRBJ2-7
CAISELSYEQYF
TGTGCCATCAGCGAACTCTCCTACGAGCAGTACTTC
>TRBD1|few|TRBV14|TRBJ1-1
CASSQDLGQGRAEAFF
TGTGCCAGCAGCCAAGATCTAGGACAGGGGAGGGCTGAAGCTTTCTTT
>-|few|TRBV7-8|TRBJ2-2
CASSLELVGTGELFF
TGTGCCAGCAGCTTAGAACTAGTAGGCACCGGGGAGCTGTTTTTT
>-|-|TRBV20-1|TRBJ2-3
CSARDRAGRTDTQYF
TGCAGTGCTAGGGACCGGGCAGGACGCACAGATACGCAGTATTTT
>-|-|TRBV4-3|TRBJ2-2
CASSQEVPGELFF
TGCGCCAGCAGCCAAGAAGTCCCCGGGGAGCTGTTTTTT
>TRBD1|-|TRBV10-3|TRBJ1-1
CATSGGGNTEAFF
TGTGCCACTTCAGGGGGCGGAAACACTGAAGCTTTCTTT
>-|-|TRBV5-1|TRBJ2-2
CASSLAPGKNTGELFF
TGCGCCAGCAGCTTGGCCCCAGGGAAGAACACCGGGGAGCTGTTTTTT
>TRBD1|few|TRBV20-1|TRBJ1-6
CSALGTGSTYNSPLHF
TGCAGTGCTCTAGGGACAGGGTCTACGTATAATTCACCCCTCCACTTT
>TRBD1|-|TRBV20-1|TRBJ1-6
CSAPGTGINSPLHF
TGCAGTGCTCCCGGGACAGGGATTAATTCACCCCTCCACTTT
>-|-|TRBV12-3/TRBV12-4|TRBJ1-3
CARSPGNTIYF
TGTGCTCGGAGTCCTGGAAACACCATATATTTT
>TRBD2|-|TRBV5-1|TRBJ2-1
CASGTSGGTYNEQFF
TGCGCCAGCGGGACTAGCGGGGGTACATACAATGAGCAGTTCTTC
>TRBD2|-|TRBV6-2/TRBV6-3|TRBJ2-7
CASSSERERTYEQYF
TGTGCCAGCAGTTCCGAGCGGGAGAGAACCTACGAGCAGTACTTC
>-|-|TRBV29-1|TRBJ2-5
CSVVPVGAQETQYF
TGCAGCGTTGTTCCGGTTGGGGCCCAAGAGACCCAGTACTTC
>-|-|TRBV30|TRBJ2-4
CAWSSSAKNIQYF
TGTGCCTGGTCCTCTTCCGCCAAAAACATTCAGTACTTC
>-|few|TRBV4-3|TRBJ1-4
CASSQIRGTNEKLFF
TGCGCCAGCAGCCAAATCAGGGGAACTAATGAAAAACTGTTTTTT
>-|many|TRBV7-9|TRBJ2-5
CASSLRSGQETQYF
TGTGCCAGCAGTTTAAGGTCAGGGCAAGAGACCCAGTACTTC
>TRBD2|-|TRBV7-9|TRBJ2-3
CASSFTSGVRTDTQYF
TGTGCCAGCAGCTTCACTAGCGGGGTGCGCACAGATACGCAGTATTTT
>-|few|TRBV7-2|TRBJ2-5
CASSSDRGTQYF
TGTGCCAGCAGCTCGGACCGGGGGACCCAGTACTTC
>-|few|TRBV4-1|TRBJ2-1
CASSQDSYEQFF
TGCGCCAGCAGCCAAGACAGTTATGAGCAGTTCTTC
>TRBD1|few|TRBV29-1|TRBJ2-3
CSVKGATDTQYF
TGCAGCGTCAAGGGGGCCACAGATACGCAGTATTTT
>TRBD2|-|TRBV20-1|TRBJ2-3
CSARPRYGRDRTDTQYF
TGCAGTGCTAGACCCCGTTACGGGAGGGACCGCACAGATACGCAGTATTTT
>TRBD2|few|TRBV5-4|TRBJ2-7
CASSLGASGLGEQYF
TGTGCCAGCAGCTTGGGTGCTAGCGGATTAGGCGAGCAGTACTTC
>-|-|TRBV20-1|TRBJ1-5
CSAPTGISNQPQHF
TGCAGTGCCCCGACAGGCATTAGCAATCAGCCCCAGCATTTT
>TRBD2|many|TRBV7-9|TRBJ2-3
CASSLLALLAGGDTQYF
TGTGCCAGCAGCTTACTCGCCCTACTAGCGGGAGGAGATACGCAGTATTTT
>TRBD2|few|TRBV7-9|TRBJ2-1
CANSLRSGLAGINEQFF
TGTGCCAACAGCTTAAGATCGGGACTAGCGGGAATCAATGAGCAGTTCTTC
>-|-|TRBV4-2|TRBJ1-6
CASSQRSSRVYNSPLHF
TGTGCCAGCAGCCAAAGGTCTAGCAGGGTGTATAATTCACCCCTCCACTTT
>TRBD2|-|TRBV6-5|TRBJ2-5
CASSYRGGRGGVQETQYF
TGTGCCAGCAGTTACAGGGGCGGGAGGGGAGGTGTCCAAGAGACCCAGTACTTC
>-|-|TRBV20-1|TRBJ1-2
CSAREVGGNYGYTF
TGCAGTGCTAGAGAAGTGGGGGGTAACTATGGCTACACCTTC
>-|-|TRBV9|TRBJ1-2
CASSPQGAQINYGYTF
TGTGCCAGCAGCCCCCAGGGTGCCCAGATTAACTATGGCTACACCTTC
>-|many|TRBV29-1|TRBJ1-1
CSVKAQNMNTEAFF
TGCAGCGTAAAGGCACAGAATATGAACACTGAAGCTTTCTTT
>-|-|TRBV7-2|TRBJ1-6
CASSSQGGGNSPLHF
TGTGCCAGCAGCTCCCAGGGAGGCGGTAATTCACCCCTCCACTTT
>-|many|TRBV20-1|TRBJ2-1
CSAVDPFNEQFF
TGCAGTGCTGTTGACCCATTCAATGAGCAGTTCTTC
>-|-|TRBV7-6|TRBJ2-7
CASSLAGRALSYEQYF
TGTGCCAGCAGCTTAGCCGGCAGGGCCCTTTCCTACGAGCAGTACTTC
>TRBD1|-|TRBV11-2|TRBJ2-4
CASSLVGGRGRPENIQYF
TGTGCCAGCAGCTTAGTAGGAGGCAGGGGGCGACCAGAAAACATTCAGTACTTC
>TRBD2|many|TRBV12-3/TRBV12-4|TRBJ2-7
CASRAGTSSYEQYF
TGTGCCAGCAGGGCCGGGACTAGCTCCTACGAGCAGTACTTC
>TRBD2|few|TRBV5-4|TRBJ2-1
CASSLWIAGDGNEQFF
TGTGCCAGCAGCTTGTGGATAGCGGGAGACGGGAATGAGCAGTTCTTC
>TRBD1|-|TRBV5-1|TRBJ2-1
CASSSTGAYNEQFF
TGCGCCAGCAGCTCGACAGGGGCCTACAATGAGCAGTTCTTC
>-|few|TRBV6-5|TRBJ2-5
CASTRAETQYF
TGTGCCAGCACGCGGGCGGAGACCCAGTACTTC
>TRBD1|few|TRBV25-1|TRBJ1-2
CASSPPGTAGNYGYTF
TGTGCCAGCAGTCCCCCCGGGACAGCGGGAAACTATGGCTACACCTTC